The T cell receptor (beta chain) described here comes from a study of PD-1 blockade in mismatch repair-deficient tumors (dated by TCRdb to the late 2010s). Study-level background: Between late 2013 and September 2016, the trial enrolled roughly 85 consecutive patients with about a dozen mismatch repair-deficient cancer types, every one of whom had been previously treated and was progressing. Tumor-associated T cell clones in the peripheral blood of patients responding to PD-1 blockade were tracked using deep sequencing of TCR CDR3 regions. The research as a whole found: Clones residing in the tumor, which were often undetectable in blood before treatment, expanded quickly after pembrolizumab and then contracted, generally before radiologic responses.

From the germline V gene, CDR1 is SGHTA and CDR2 is FQGTGA. From the cysteine through the phenylalanine, the CDR3 covers 13 amino acids. Only the CDR3 DNA stays, 39 bases, in frame from base 1. V sheds 5 bases and J sheds 7 bases, leaving 14 bases between their ends. Libraries were made using the immunoSEQ multiplex PCR assay. This is the immuneACCESS table as TCRdb keeps it, with only in-frame sequences that have V and J called. A part of the clones is gone; compared with another copy, unresolved V genes explain less than half, and the rest is unexplained. Within this sample are approximately 79,000 clones, with approximately 80% of them counted one time only. The top ten clonotypes cover around 5.1% of the sample. With regard to this clone: Its target antigen remains unknown. Per-nucleotide qualities are absent, and no much larger clonotype sits a single base away.

Mismatch repair deficiency in every enrolled patient was established by polymerase chain reaction or immunohistochemistry. A few patients who responded to pembrolizumab therapy underwent TCR sequencing. Pembrolizumab PD-1 blockade was prospectively tested in advanced mismatch repair-deficient cancers, regardless of tissue of origin, in the phase II trial. Peripheral blood T cell samples were serially collected before and at multiple times after PD-1 blockade was started. Blood sampling times were expressed in weeks after the first pembrolizumab dose. The source material was peripheral blood, sampled 44 weeks after starting pembrolizumab. The chain joins TRBV7-3 to TRBJ1-1; the D segment could be TRBD1, given 5 matching bases. The receptor was isolated from an adult with mismatch repair-deficient cancer. DNA sequence: TGTGCCAGCAGCACAAAGAGTGGGGGTGAAGCTTTCTTT. Its product reads: CASSTKSGGEAFF.